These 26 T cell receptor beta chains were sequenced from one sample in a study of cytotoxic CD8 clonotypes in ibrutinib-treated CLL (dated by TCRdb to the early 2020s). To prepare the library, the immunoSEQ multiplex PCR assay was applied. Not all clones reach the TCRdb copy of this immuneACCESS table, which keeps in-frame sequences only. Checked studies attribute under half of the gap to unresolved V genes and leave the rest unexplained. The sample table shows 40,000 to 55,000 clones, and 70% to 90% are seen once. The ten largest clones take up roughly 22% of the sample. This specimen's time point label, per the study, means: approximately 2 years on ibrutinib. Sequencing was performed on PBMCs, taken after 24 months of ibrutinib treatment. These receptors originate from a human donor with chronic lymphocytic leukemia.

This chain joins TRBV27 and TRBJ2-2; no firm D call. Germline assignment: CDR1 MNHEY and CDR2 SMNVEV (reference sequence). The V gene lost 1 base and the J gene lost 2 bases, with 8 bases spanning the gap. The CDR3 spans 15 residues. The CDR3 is CASSLWSANTGELFF. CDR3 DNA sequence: TGTGCCAGCAGTTTATGGTCAGCCAACACCGGGGAGCTGTTTTTT.

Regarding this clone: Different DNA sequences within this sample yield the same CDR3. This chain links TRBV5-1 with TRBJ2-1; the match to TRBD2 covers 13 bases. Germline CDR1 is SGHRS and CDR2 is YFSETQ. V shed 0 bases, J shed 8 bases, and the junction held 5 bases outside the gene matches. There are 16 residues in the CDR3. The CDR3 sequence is CASSLGGTSGTDEQFF. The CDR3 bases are TGCGCCAGCAGCTTGGGAGGGACTAGCGGGACCGATGAGCAGTTCTTC.

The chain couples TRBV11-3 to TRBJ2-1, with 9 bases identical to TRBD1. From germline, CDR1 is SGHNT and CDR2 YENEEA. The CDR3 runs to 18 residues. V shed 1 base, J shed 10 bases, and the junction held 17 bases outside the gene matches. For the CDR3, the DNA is TGTGCCAGCAGCTTAGGGGACAGGGTTTATAGCGGAGCCCACGAGCAGTTCTTC. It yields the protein CASSLGDRVYSGAHEQFF.

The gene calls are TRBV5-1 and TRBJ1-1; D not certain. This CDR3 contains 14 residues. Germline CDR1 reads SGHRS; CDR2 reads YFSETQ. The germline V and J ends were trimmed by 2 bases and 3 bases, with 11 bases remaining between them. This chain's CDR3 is CASSLRRSDTEAFF. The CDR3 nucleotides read TGCGCCAGCAGCTTACGGAGGAGCGACACTGAAGCTTTCTTT.

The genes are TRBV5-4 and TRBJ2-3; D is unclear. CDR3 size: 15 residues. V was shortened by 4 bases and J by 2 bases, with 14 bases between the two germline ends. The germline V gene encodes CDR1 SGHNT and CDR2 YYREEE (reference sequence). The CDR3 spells CASSLGNNPTDTQYF. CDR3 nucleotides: TGTGCCAGCAGCCTGGGTAATAATCCCACAGATACGCAGTATTTT. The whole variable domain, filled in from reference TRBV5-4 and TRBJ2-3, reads ETGVTQSPTHLIKTRGQQVTLRCSSQSGHNTVSWYQQALGQGPQFIFQYYREEENGRGNFPPRFSGLQFPNYSSELNVNALELDDSALYLCASSLGNNPTDTQYFGPGTRLTVL.

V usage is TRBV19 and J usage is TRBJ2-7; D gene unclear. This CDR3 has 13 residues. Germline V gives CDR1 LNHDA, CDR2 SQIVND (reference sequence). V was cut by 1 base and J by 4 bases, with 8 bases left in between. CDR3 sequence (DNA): TGTGCCAGTAGTATAGGGCCTACATACGAGCAGTACTTC. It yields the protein CASSIGPTYEQYF.

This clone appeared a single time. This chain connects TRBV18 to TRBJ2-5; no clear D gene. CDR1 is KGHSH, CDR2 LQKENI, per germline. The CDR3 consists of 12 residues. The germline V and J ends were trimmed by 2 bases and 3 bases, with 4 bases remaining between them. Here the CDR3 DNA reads TGTGCCAGCTCACCAACCAAAGAGACCCAGTACTTC. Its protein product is CASSPTKETQYF.

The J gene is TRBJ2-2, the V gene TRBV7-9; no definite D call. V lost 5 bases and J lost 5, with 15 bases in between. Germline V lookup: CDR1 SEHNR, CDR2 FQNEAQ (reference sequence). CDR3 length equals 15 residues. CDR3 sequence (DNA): TGTGCCAGCAGCCCCCTGGCAGCCGGGACCGGGGAGCTGTTTTTT. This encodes CASSPLAAGTGELFF. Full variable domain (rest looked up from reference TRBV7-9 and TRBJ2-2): DTGVSQNPRHKITKRGQNVTFRCDPISEHNRLYWYRQTLGQGPEFLTYFQNEAQLEKSRLLSDRFSAERPKGSFSTLEIQRTEQGDSAMYLCASSPLAAGTGELFFGEGSRLTVL.

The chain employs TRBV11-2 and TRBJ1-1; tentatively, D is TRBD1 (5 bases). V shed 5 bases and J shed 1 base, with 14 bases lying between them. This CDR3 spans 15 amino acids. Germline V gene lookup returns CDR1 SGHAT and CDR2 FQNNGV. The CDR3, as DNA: TGTGCCAGCAGCGCCCCGGGGGGTCGGAACACTGAAGCTTTCTTT. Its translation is CASSAPGGRNTEAFF.

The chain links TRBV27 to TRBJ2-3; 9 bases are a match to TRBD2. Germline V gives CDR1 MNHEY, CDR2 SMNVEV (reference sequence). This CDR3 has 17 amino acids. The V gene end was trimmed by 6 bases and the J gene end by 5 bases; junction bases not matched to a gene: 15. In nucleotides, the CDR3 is TGTGCCAGCAGCCCTCCAACCGGGACTAGCAACGAAGATACGCAGTATTTT. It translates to CASSPPTGTSNEDTQYF.

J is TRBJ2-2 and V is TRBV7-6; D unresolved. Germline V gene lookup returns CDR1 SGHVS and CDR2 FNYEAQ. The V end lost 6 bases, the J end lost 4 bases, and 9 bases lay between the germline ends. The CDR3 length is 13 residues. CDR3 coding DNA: TGTGCCAGCAGAGGGTTTGTCACCGGGGAGCTGTTTTTT. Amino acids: CASRGFVTGELFF.

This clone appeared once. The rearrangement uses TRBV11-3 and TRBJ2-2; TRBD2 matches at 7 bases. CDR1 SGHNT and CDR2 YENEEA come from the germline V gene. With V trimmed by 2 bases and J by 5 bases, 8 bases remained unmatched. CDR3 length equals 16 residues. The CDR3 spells CASSLRSGIGTGELFF. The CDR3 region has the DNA TGTGCCAGCAGCTTAAGAAGCGGGATCGGGACCGGGGAGCTGTTTTTT.

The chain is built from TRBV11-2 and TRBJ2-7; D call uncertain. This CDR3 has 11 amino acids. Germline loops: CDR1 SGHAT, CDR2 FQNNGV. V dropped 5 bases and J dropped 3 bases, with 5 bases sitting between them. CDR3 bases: TGTGCCAGCAGCCCGCACTACGAGCAGTACTTC. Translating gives CASSPHYEQYF.

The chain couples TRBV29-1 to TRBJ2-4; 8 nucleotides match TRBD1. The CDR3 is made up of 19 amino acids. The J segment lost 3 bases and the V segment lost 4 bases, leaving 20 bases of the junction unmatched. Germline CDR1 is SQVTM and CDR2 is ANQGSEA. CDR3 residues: CSVVWLRTGTDRGKNIQYF. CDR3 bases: TGCAGCGTTGTTTGGCTTCGGACAGGGACTGATCGCGGCAAAAACATTCAGTACTTC.

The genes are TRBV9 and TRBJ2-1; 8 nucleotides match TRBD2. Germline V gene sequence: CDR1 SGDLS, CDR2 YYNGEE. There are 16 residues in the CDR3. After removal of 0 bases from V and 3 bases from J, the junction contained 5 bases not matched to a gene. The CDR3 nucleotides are TGTGCCAGCAGCGTAGAGGCGGGGGGACACTACAATGAGCAGTTCTTC. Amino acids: CASSVEAGGHYNEQFF.

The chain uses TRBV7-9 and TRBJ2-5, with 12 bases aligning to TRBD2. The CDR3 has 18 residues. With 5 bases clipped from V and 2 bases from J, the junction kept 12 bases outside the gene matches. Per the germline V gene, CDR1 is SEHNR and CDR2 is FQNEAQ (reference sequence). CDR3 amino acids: CASSTLAGGLIRQETQYF. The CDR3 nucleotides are TGTGCCAGCAGCACACTAGCGGGAGGCCTGATTAGGCAAGAGACCCAGTACTTC.

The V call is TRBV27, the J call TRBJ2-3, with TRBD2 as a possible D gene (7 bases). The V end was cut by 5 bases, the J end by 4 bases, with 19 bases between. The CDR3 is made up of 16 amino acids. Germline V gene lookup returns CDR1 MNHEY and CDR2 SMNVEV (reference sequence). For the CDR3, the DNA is TGTGCCAGCAGTCTACAGGGTCTTGGGGGGGCAGATACGCAGTATTTT. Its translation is CASSLQGLGGADTQYF.

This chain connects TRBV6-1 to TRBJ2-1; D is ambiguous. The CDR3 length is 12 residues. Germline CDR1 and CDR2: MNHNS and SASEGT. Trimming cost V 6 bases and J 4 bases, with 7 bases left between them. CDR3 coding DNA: TGTGCCAGCAGAACAGCATACAATGAGCAGTTCTTC. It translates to CASRTAYNEQFF.

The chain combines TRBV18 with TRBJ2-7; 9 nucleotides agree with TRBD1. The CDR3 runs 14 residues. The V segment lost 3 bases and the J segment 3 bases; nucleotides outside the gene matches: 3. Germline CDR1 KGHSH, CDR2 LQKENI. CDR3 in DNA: TGTGCCAGCTCACCTCGGACAGGGGACTACGAGCAGTACTTC. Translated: CASSPRTGDYEQYF.

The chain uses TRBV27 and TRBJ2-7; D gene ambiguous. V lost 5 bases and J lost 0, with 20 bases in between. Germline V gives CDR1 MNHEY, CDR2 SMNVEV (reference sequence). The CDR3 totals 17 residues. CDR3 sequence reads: CASSTDSRRSSSYEQYF. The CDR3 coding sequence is TGTGCCAGCAGTACAGACTCAAGACGGTCGAGCTCCTACGAGCAGTACTTC.

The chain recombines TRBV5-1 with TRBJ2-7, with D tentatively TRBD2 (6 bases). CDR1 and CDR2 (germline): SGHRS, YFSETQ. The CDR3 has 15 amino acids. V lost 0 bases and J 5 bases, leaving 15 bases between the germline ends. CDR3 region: CASSLAAGSINEQYF. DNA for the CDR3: TGCGCCAGCAGCTTGGCCGCGGGATCCATCAACGAGCAGTACTTC.

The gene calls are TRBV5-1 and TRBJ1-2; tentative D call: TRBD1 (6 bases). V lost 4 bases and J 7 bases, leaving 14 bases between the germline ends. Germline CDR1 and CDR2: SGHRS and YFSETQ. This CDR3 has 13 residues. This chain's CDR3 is CASSQGQALGYTF. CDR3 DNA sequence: TGCGCCAGCAGCCAGGGACAAGCACTTGGCTACACCTTC.

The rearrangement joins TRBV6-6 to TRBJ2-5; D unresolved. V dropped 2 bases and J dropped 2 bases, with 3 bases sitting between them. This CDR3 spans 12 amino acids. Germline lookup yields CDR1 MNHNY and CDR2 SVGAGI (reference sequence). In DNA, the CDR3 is TGTGCCAGCAGTTACCTACAAGAGACCCAGTACTTC. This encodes CASSYLQETQYF.

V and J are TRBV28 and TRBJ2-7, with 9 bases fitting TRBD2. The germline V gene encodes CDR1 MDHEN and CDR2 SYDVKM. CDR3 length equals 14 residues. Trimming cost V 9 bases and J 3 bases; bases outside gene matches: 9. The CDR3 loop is CASWGAGGHYEQYF. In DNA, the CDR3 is TGTGCCAGTTGGGGAGCGGGAGGACACTACGAGCAGTACTTC.

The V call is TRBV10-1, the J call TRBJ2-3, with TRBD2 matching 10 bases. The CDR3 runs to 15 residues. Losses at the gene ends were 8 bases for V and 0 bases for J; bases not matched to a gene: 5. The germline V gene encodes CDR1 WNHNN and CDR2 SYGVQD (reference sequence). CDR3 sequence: CASARTSGSTDTQYF. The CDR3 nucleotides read TGCGCCAGCGCGAGGACTAGCGGTAGCACAGATACGCAGTATTTT.

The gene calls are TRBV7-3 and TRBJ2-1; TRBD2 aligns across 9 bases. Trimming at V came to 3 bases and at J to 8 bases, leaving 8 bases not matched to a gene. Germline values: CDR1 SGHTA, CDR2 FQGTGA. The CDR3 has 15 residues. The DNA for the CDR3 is TGTGCCAGCAGCTTTAGCGGGAGTTGGGCTGATGAGCAGTTCTTC. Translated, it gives CASSFSGSWADEQFF.